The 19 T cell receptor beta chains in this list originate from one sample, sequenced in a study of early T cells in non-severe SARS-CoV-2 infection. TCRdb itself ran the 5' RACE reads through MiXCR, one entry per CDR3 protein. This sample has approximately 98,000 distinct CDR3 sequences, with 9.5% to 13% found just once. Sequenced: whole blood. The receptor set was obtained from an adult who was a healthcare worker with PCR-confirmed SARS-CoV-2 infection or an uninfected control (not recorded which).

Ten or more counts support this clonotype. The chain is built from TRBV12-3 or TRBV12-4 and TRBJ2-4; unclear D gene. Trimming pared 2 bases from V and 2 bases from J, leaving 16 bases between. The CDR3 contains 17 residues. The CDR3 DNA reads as TGTGCCAGCAGTTTATATGAGAGGATTGGGCCCAAAAACATTCAGTACTTC. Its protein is CASSLYERIGPKNIQYF.

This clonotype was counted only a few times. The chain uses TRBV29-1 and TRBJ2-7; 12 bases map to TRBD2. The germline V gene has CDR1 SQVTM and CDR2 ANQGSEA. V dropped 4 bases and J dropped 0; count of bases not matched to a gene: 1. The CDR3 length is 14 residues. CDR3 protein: CSVGTSGTSYEQYF. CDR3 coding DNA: TGCAGCGTTGGGACTAGCGGGACCTCCTACGAGCAGTACTTC.

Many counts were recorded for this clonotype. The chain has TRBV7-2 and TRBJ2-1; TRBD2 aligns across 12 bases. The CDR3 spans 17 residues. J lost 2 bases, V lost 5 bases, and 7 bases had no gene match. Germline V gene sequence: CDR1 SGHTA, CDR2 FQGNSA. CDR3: CASSPWSSGRAYNEQFF. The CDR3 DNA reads TGTGCCAGCAGCCCGTGGTCTAGCGGGAGGGCCTACAATGAGCAGTTCTTC.

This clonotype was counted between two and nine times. The CDR3 here is CASSRTSGTDTQYF. DNA of the CDR3: TGCGCCAGCAGCCGGACTAGCGGCACAGATACGCAGTATTTT. The chain has TRBV5-1 and TRBJ2-3, with 9 bases matching TRBD2. The CDR3 totals 14 residues. The trim removed 4 bases at V and 1 base at J, leaving 1 base unmatched. Per germline, CDR1 SGHRS and CDR2 YFSETQ.

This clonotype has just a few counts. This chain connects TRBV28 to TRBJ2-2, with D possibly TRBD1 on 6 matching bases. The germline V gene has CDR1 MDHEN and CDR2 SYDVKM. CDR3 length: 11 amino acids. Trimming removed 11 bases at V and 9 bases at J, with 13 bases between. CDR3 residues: CAAQGPRELFF. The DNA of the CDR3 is TGTGCCGCCCAGGGGCCCCGGGAGCTGTTTTTT.

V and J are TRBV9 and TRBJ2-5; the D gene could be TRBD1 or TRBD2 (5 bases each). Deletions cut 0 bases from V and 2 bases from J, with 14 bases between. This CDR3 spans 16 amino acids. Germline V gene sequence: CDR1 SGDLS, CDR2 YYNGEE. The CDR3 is CASSVGALGTQETQYF. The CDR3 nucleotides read TGTGCCAGCAGCGTAGGGGCCCTAGGGACGCAAGAGACCCAGTACTTC. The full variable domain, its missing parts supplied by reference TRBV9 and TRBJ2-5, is DSGVTQTPKHLITATGQRVTLRCSPRSGDLSVYWYQQSLDQGLQFLIQYYNGEERAKGNILERFSAQQFPDLHSELNLSSLELGDSALYFCASSVGALGTQETQYFGPGTRLLVL.

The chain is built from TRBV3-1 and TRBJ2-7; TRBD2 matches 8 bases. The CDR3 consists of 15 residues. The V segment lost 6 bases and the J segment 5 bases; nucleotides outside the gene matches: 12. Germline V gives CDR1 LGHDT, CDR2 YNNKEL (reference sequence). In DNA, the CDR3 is TGTGCCAGCAGTCCAAGACACAGCGGGAGCAACGAGCAGTACTTC. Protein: CASSPRHSGSNEQYF.

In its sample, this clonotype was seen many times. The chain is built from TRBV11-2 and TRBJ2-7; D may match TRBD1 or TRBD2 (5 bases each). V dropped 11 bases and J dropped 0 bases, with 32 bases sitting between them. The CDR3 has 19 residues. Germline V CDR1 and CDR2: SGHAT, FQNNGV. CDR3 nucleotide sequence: TGTGCCGGCTCAACCCCCACCCCCCTGGGACGGTCGAGCTCCTACGAGCAGTACTTC. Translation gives CAGSTPTPLGRSSSYEQYF.

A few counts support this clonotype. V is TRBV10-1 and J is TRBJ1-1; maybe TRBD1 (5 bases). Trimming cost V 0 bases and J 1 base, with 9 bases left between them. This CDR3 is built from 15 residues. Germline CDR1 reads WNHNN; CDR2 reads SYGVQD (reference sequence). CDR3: CASSESWGKNTEAFF. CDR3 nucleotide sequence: TGCGCCAGCAGTGAGTCTTGGGGCAAGAACACTGAAGCTTTCTTT.

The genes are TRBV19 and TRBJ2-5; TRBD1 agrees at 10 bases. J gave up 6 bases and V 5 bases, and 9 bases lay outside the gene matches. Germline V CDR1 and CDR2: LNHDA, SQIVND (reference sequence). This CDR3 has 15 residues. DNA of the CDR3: TGTGCCAGTAGTTTCCCCGGGACAGGGGCGAAGACCCAGTACTTC. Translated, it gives CASSFPGTGAKTQYF.

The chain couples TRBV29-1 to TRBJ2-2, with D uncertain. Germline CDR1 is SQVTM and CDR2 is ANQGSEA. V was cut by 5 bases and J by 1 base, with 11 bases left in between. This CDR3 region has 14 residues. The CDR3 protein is CSVSTELNTGELFF. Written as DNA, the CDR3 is TGCAGCGTTTCAACAGAACTGAACACCGGGGAGCTGTTTTTT.

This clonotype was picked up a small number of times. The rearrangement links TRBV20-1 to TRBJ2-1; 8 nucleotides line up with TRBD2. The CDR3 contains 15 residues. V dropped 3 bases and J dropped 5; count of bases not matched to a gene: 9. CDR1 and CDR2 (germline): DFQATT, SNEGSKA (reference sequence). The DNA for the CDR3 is TGCAGTGCTAGGGTCCCGGGAGGGCCCCACAATGAGCAGTTCTTC. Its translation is CSARVPGGPHNEQFF.

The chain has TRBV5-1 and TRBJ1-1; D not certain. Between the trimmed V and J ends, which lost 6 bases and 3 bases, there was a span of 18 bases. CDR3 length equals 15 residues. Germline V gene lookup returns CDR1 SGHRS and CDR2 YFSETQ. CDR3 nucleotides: TGCGCCAGCACCCCGTGGGCGGACTCGGACACTGAAGCTTTCTTT. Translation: CASTPWADSDTEAFF.

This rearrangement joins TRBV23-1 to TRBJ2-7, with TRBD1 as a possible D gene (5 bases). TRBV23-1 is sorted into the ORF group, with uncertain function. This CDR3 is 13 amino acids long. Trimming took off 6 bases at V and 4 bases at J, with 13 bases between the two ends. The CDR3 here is CASRGEFGYEQYF. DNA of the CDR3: TGCGCCAGCAGAGGGGAATTTGGGTACGAGCAGTACTTC.

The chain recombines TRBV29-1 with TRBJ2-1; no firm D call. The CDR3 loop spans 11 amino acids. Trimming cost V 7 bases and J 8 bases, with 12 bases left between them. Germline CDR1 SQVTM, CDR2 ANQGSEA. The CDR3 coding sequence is TGCAGCGCCCTAGGAATGGATGAGCAGTTCTTC. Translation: CSALGMDEQFF.

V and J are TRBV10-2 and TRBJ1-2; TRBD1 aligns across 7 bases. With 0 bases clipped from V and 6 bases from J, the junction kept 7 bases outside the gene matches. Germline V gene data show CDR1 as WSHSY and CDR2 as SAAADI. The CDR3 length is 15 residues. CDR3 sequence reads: CASSESRQGVDGYTF. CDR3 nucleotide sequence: TGCGCCAGCAGTGAGTCCCGACAGGGCGTAGATGGCTACACCTTC.

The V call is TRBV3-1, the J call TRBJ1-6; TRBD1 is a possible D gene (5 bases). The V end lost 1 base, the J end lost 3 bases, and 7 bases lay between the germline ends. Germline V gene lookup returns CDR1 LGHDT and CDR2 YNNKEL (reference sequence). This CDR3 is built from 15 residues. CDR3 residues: CASSQADSYNSPLHF. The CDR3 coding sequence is TGTGCCAGCAGCCAAGCCGACAGCTATAATTCACCCCTCCACTTT. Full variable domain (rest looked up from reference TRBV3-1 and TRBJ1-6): DTAVSQTPKYLVTQMGNDKSIKCEQNLGHDTMYWYKQDSKKFLKIMFSYNNKELIINETVPNRFSPKSPDKAHLNLHINSLELGDSAVYFCASSQADSYNSPLHFGNGTRLTVT.

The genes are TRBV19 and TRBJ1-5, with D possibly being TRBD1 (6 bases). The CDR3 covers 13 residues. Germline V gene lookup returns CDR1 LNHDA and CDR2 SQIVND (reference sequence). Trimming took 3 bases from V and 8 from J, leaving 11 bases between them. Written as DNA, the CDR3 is TGTGCCAGTAGTATCCCCAGGGACAAGCCCCAGCATTTT. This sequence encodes CASSIPRDKPQHF. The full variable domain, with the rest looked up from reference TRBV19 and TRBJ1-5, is DGGITQSPKYLFRKEGQNVTLSCEQNLNHDAMYWYRQDPGQGLRLIYYSQIVNDFQKGDIAEGYSVSREKKESFPLTVTSAQKNPTAFYLCASSIPRDKPQHFGDGTRLSIL.

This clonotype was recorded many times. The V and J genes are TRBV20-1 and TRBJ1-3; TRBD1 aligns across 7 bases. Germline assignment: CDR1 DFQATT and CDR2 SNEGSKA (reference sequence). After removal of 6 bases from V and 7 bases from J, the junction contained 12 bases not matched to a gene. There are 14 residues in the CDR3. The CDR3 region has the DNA TGCAGTGCCCTGAAGGGGGCGGGCAGGAACACCATATATTTT. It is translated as CSALKGAGRNTIYF.